One and the same sample provided the 28 T cell receptor beta chains below, sequenced in a study. TCRdb passed the 5' RACE reads through MiXCR, listing each CDR3 protein once. In the table there are about 62,000 distinct CDR3 sequences, roughly 30% of which are singletons. The sequenced sample was tumor-infiltrating naive CD4+ T cells sorted from the breast tumor. The subset: naive CD4+ T cells, CD4+CD45RA+CD25-. Every receptor here comes from a female donor with breast cancer.

This clonotype was observed many times. V is TRBV11-2 and J is TRBJ1-2; no clear D gene. In germline, CDR1 is SGHAT, CDR2 FQNNGV. Trimming left V 0 bases short and J 7 bases short, with 9 bases between. The CDR3 has 13 residues. For the CDR3, the DNA is TGTGCCAGCAGCTTAGATCCAGGATCTGGCTACACCTTC. It encodes CASSLDPGSGYTF.

The rearrangement joins TRBV2 to TRBJ1-2; 9 nucleotides agree with TRBD1. Germline assignment: CDR1 SNHLY and CDR2 FYNNEI. Trimming removed 9 bases from V and 7 bases from J; junction bases left unmatched: 6. The CDR3 contains 12 residues. In DNA, the CDR3 is TGTGCCAGTGCGGGACAGGGTGGTGGCTACACCTTC. This encodes CASAGQGGGYTF. The variable domain in full, with the rest retrieved from reference TRBV2 and TRBJ1-2, is EPEVTQTPSHQVTQMGQEVILRCVPISNHLYFYWYRQILGQKVEFLVSFYNNEISEKSEIFDDQFSVERPDGSNFTLKIRSTKLEDSAMYFCASAGQGGGYTFGSGTRLTVV.

This clonotype was seen once. One end of the junction varies from germline; a read error may be responsible. V usage is TRBV7-9 and J usage is TRBJ2-1; 7 positions match TRBD1. The CDR3 has 15 residues. Germline V lookup: CDR1 SEHNR, CDR2 FQNEAQ (reference sequence). The CDR3 sequence is CAGSLVTGRNAEQFF. The CDR3 nucleotides are TGTGCCGGCAGCTTGGTGACAGGGCGGAATGCTGAGCAGTTCTTC.

As to this clonotype: A much larger clone is a single base away; this may be a read error. The CDR3 spells CASSLEGASPLHF. DNA of the CDR3: TGTGCCAGCAGCTTAGAGGGAGCTTCACCCCTCCACTTT. The chain links TRBV7-2 to TRBJ1-6; D not resolved. CDR3 size: 13 residues. V lost 1 base, J lost 9 bases, and 7 bases lay in between. Germline-derived CDR1 and CDR2 are SGHTA and FQGNSA.

This chain uses TRBV7-2 with TRBJ2-7, with D perhaps assigned TRBD1 or TRBD2 (6 bases each). The V end was cut by 5 bases, the J end by 1 base, with 15 bases between. The CDR3 covers 15 residues. Germline assignment: CDR1 SGHTA and CDR2 FQGNSA. Here the CDR3 DNA reads TGTGCCAGCAGCGCTAATACAGGGACTTCCTACGAGCAGTACTTC. This sequence encodes CASSANTGTSYEQYF.

This chain uses TRBV5-1 with TRBJ1-1, with D perhaps matching TRBD1 (6 bases). V lost 3 bases, J lost 5 bases, and 11 bases lay in between. The CDR3 is 13 amino acids. Germline assignment: CDR1 SGHRS and CDR2 YFSETQ. In DNA form, the CDR3 reads TGCGCCAGCAGCTCATACAGGGAGACTGAAGCTTTCTTT. This codes for CASSSYRETEAFF.

The chain is built from TRBV7-9 and TRBJ1-1; possible D gene TRBD1, 5 bases. The CDR3 totals 14 residues. Germline lookup yields CDR1 SEHNR and CDR2 FQNEAQ (reference sequence). The V gene lost 3 bases and the J gene lost 0 bases, with 8 bases spanning the gap. The CDR3 loop is CASSFGGLNTEAFF. The CDR3 coding sequence is TGTGCCAGCAGCTTTGGGGGTTTGAACACTGAAGCTTTCTTT.

CDR3 nucleotide sequence: TGTGCCAGCAGTGAAGACAGGATGGACACTGAAGCTTTCTTT. It yields the protein CASSEDRMDTEAFF. The chain links TRBV6-1 to TRBJ1-1, with a weak D call TRBD1 (5 bases). The CDR3 has 14 residues. CDR1 is MNHNS and CDR2 is SASEGT in the germline V gene. Between the trimmed V and J ends, which lost 1 base and 3 bases, there was a span of 9 bases.

CDR3 in DNA: TGTGCCAGCAGCTCCCTAGCGGGAGGCGTTATTCGGAATGAGCAGTTCTTC. Residues: CASSSLAGGVIRNEQFF. The chain carries TRBV5-6 and TRBJ2-1, with 11 nucleotides matching TRBD2. Trimming at V came to 3 bases and at J to 7 bases, leaving 12 bases not matched to a gene. In germline, CDR1 is SGHDT, CDR2 YYEEEE. CDR3 length equals 17 residues. Looking up the rest from reference TRBV5-6 and TRBJ2-1 gives the full variable domain: DAGVTQSPTHLIKTRGQQVTLRCSPKSGHDTVSWYQQALGQGPQFIFQYYEEEERQRGNFPDRFSGHQFPNYSSELNVNALLLGDSALYLCASSSLAGGVIRNEQFFGPGTRLTVL.

This clonotype was counted only a few times. This chain links TRBV20-1 with TRBJ1-1; 8 bases map to TRBD1. This CDR3 spans 14 amino acids. The V gene end was trimmed by 2 bases and the J gene end by 5 bases; junction bases not matched to a gene: 7. Looked up from germline, CDR1 is DFQATT and CDR2 is SNEGSKA (reference sequence). The CDR3 reads CSARQGAKGTEAFF. DNA of the CDR3: TGCAGTGCTAGACAGGGGGCTAAGGGAACTGAAGCTTTCTTT.

Turning to this clonotype: A junction boundary mismatches the germline segment, possibly from a read error. V usage is TRBV12-3 or TRBV12-4 and J usage is TRBJ2-2; perhaps TRBD1 as D (5 bases). The length of the CDR3 is 13 residues. The CDR3 spells CTSSTGNTGELFF. The CDR3 nucleotides are TGTACCAGCAGCACAGGGAACACCGGGGAGCTGTTTTTT.

This clonotype was recorded at least ten times. The chain joins TRBV7-3 to TRBJ2-3; D may be TRBD1 or TRBD2 (5 bases each). CDR3 length: 15 amino acids. Germline V CDR1 and CDR2: SGHTA, FQGTGA. V lost 5 bases to trimming and J lost 1 base, with 13 bases between them. CDR3 nucleotide sequence: TGTGCCAGCAGCAGAGGGGTCTCGGGCACAGATACGCAGTATTTT. It encodes CASSRGVSGTDTQYF.

This clonotype was seen a few times. The rearrangement joins TRBV20-1 to TRBJ2-7, with 11 nucleotides matching TRBD2. The junction had 6 bases not matched to a gene; V was cut back by 2 bases and J by 6 bases. CDR1 and CDR2 from the germline V gene are DFQATT and SNEGSKA (reference sequence). The CDR3 runs 14 residues. The CDR3 loop is CSARLAGGPTEQYF. The DNA of the CDR3 is TGCAGTGCTAGACTAGCGGGGGGTCCGACCGAGCAGTACTTC.

The chain has TRBV10-2 and TRBJ1-3; D possibly corresponds to TRBD1 (5 bases). Trimming stripped 6 bases from V and 4 bases from J, with 13 bases between. The CDR3 extends over 14 amino acids. Germline-derived CDR1 and CDR2 are WSHSY and SAAADI. The CDR3 loop is CASSPTVGGNTIYF. The CDR3 DNA follows: TGCGCCAGCAGCCCGACAGTAGGGGGAAACACCATATATTTT.

This clonotype was recorded many times. J is TRBJ2-5 and V is TRBV5-1; D perhaps matches TRBD1 (5 bases). V was trimmed by 2 bases and J by 7 bases, leaving 15 bases between them. The CDR3 totals 14 residues. Germline CDR1 reads SGHRS; CDR2 reads YFSETQ. The CDR3 nucleotides are TGCGCCAGCAGCTTAGAACAGGCCTCCAGGACCCAGTACTTC. Translated, it gives CASSLEQASRTQYF.

A few counts support this clonotype. The CDR3 DNA reads TGCGCCAGCAGCCAACCCCGGGACCTCCGTAATTTGGACAATGAGCAGTTCTTC. This codes for CASSQPRDLRNLDNEQFF. V is TRBV5-1 and J is TRBJ2-1; possibly TRBD1 or TRBD2 for D (5 bases each). Trimming pared 4 bases from V and 5 bases from J, leaving 25 bases between. In germline, CDR1 is SGHRS, CDR2 YFSETQ. The CDR3 sequence is 18 residues long.

This clonotype qualifies as medium-sized. The CDR3 DNA sequence: TGTGCCAGCAGCTTAGCGGGAGGAGATACGCAGTATTTT. It yields the protein CASSLAGGDTQYF. The V call is TRBV7-9, the J call TRBJ2-3; a possible D gene is TRBD2 (6 bases). This CDR3 contains 13 residues. The germline CDR1 and CDR2 sequences are SEHNR and FQNEAQ (reference sequence). The V end was cut by 0 bases, the J end by 5 bases, with 6 bases between.

This clonotype appeared a few times. In DNA form, the CDR3 reads TGTGCCTGGAGTGTATTTGGGCAGGAAGCTTTCTTT. Translating gives CAWSVFGQEAFF. This chain joins TRBV30 and TRBJ1-1, with no clear D. The CDR3 has 12 amino acids. V dropped 0 bases and J dropped 8 bases, with 10 bases sitting between them. CDR1 is GTSNPN and CDR2 is SVGIG in the germline V gene (reference sequence).

This clonotype was recorded many times. The V gene is TRBV12-3 or TRBV12-4, the J gene TRBJ2-1; TRBD2 agrees at 8 bases. V shed 7 bases and J 7 bases; nucleotides not matched to a gene: 12. This CDR3 has 15 residues. This chain's CDR3 is CASTPREGRLNEQFF. In nucleotides, the CDR3 is TGTGCCAGCACCCCTCGGGAGGGCCGATTGAATGAGCAGTTCTTC.

The chain carries TRBV11-2 and TRBJ2-1; the D is unclear. The CDR3 extends over 14 amino acids. Germline V gene lookup returns CDR1 SGHAT and CDR2 FQNNGV. Trimming removed 2 bases from V and 15 bases from J, with 20 bases in between. The CDR3 DNA reads as TGTGCCAGCAGCTTATCTGATTTGGCCCCTTCCCGGTTCTTC. It specifies CASSLSDLAPSRFF.

This clonotype has only a few counts. The rearrangement joins TRBV9 to TRBJ1-1; D might be TRBD1 (6 bases). The V and J ends lost 4 bases and 0 bases respectively, with 7 bases between them. Germline CDR1 and CDR2: SGDLS and YYNGEE. The CDR3 extends over 13 amino acids. The CDR3 DNA reads TGTGCCAGCAGCACAGGGTTGAACACTGAAGCTTTCTTT. This gives the protein CASSTGLNTEAFF. Full variable domain (outside the CDR3, taken from reference TRBV9 and TRBJ1-1): DSGVTQTPKHLITATGQRVTLRCSPRSGDLSVYWYQQSLDQGLQFLIQYYNGEERAKGNILERFSAQQFPDLHSELNLSSLELGDSALYFCASSTGLNTEAFFGQGTRLTVV.

Regarding this clonotype: As the CDR3 is not closed by the conserved phenylalanine or tryptophan, this likely results from a read error. The chain uses TRBV20-1 and TRBJ2-7, with TRBD2 identical over 8 bases. With V trimmed by 5 bases and J by 8 bases, 17 bases remained unmatched. Germline V gene data show CDR1 as DFQATT and CDR2 as SNEGSKA (reference sequence). The CDR3 has 15 amino acids. The DNA of the CDR3 is TGCAGTGCTGCCGGGGGGGGCTATGGAGACTCTCAGCAGTACATC. Its protein is CSAAGGGYGDSQQYI.

J is TRBJ2-5 and V is TRBV7-2; 8 bases are a match to TRBD1. The CDR3 contains 16 residues. With 2 bases clipped from V and 5 bases from J, the junction kept 10 bases outside the gene matches. The V gene's germline CDR1 is SGHTA and CDR2 FQGNSA. The CDR3 here is CASSLLSQGAEETQYF. The CDR3, as DNA: TGTGCCAGCAGCTTATTGAGTCAGGGGGCAGAGGAGACCCAGTACTTC.

The sample holds a few counts of this clonotype. The rearrangement links TRBV5-1 to TRBJ1-1; D gene ambiguous. CDR3 length: 15 amino acids. The V end lost 5 bases, the J end lost 9 bases, and 23 bases lay between the germline ends. Per germline, CDR1 SGHRS and CDR2 YFSETQ. CDR3: CASREASGGDLKAFF. For the CDR3, the DNA is TGCGCCAGCAGGGAGGCGTCCGGTGGAGACCTGAAAGCTTTCTTT.

The chain combines TRBV6-5 with TRBJ1-1; 9 bases are a match to TRBD1. The ends lost 4 bases at V and 6 bases at J; junction bases unmatched: 6. This CDR3 is built from 14 residues. Germline values: CDR1 MNHEY, CDR2 SVGAGI. CDR3 nucleotides: TGTGCCAGCAGTTCCACGGGACAGGGCGCTGAAGCTTTCTTT. Its protein product is CASSSTGQGAEAFF.

The chain combines TRBV18 with TRBJ2-7; D is unclear. The ends were cut back, 3 bases at V and 1 base at J, with 10 bases in the middle. Germline loops: CDR1 KGHSH, CDR2 LQKENI. The CDR3 contains 14 residues. The CDR3 protein is CASSPADGSYEQYF. The CDR3 coding sequence is TGTGCCAGCTCACCTGCGGACGGATCCTACGAGCAGTACTTC.

Only a few counts were recorded for this clonotype. A much more abundant neighbour one base away suggests this may be a read error. The chain links TRBV12-3 or TRBV12-4 to TRBJ2-1, with 13 bases lining up with TRBD2. This CDR3 has 15 amino acids. The DNA for the CDR3 is TGTGCCGGCAGCACTAGCGGGAGGGCCTACAATGAGCAGTTCTTC. As protein: CAGSTSGRAYNEQFF.

This rearrangement joins TRBV20-1 to TRBJ1-6, with D possibly TRBD1 on 5 matching bases. Germline V gene lookup returns CDR1 DFQATT and CDR2 SNEGSKA (reference sequence). The CDR3 has 15 residues. CDR3 sequence: CNATKGTNYNSPLHF. The DNA of the CDR3 is TGCAATGCGACCAAGGGGACCAACTATAATTCACCCCTCCACTTT.